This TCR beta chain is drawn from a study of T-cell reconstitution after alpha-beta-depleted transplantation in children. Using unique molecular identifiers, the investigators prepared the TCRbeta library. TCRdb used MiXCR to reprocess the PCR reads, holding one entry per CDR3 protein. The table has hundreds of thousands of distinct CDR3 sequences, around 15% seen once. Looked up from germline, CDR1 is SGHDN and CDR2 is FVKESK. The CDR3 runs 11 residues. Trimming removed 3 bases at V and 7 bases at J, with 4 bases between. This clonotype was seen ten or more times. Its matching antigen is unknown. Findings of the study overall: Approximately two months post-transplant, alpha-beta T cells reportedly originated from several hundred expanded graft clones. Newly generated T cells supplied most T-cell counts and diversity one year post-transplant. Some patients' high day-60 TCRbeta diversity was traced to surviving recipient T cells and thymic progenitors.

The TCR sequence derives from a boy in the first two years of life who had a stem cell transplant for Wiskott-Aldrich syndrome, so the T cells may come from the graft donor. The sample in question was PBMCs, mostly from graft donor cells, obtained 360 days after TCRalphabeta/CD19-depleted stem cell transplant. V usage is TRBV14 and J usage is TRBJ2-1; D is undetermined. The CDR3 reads CASSQRNEQFF. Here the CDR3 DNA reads TGTGCCAGCAGCCAGCGTAATGAGCAGTTCTTC.